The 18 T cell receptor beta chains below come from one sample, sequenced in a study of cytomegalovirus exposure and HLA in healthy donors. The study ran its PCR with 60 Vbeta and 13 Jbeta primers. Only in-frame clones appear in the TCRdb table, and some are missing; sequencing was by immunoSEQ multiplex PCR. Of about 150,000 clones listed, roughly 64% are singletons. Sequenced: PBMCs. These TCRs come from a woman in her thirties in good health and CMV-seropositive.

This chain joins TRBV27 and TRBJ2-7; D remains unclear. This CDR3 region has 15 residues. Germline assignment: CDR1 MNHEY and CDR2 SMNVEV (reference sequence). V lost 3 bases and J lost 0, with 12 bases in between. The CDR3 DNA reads TGTGCCAGCAGTTTTGCCCCTAAGAGCTCCTACGAGCAGTACTTC. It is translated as CASSFAPKSSYEQYF.

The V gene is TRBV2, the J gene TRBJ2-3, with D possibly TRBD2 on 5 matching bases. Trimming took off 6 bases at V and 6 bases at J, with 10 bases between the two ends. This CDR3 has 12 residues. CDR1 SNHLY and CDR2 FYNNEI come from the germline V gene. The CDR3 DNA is TGTGCCAGCAGGGAGGAGATGGATACGCAGTATTTT. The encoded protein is CASREEMDTQYF.

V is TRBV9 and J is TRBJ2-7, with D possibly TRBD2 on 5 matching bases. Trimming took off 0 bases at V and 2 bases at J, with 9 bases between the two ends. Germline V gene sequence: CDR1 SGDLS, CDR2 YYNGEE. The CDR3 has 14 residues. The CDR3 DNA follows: TGTGCCAGCAGCGTAGGGACGGGAACCTACGAGCAGTACTTC. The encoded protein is CASSVGTGTYEQYF. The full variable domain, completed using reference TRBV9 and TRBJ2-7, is DSGVTQTPKHLITATGQRVTLRCSPRSGDLSVYWYQQSLDQGLQFLIQYYNGEERAKGNILERFSAQQFPDLHSELNLSSLELGDSALYFCASSVGTGTYEQYFGPGTRLTVT.

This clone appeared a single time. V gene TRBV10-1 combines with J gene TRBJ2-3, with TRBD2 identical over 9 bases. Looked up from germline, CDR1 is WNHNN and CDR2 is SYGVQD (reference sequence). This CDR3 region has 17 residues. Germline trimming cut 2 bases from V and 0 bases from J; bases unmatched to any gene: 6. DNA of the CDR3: TGCGCCAGCAGTGAGGGCCCTAGCGGGACTAGCACAGATACGCAGTATTTT. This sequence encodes CASSEGPSGTSTDTQYF.

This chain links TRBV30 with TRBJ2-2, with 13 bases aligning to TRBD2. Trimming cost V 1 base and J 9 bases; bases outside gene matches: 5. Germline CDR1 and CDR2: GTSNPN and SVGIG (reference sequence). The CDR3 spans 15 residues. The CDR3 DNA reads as TGTGCCTGGAGTGAGGGACTAGCGGGATTCCGGGAGCTGTTTTTT. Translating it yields CAWSEGLAGFRELFF.

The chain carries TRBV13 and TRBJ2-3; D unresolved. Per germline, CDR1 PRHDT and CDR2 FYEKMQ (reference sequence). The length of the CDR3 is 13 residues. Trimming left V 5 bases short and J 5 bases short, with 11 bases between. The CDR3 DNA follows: TGTGCCAGCAGCCCTACCCCCCGAGATACGCAGTATTTT. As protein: CASSPTPRDTQYF.

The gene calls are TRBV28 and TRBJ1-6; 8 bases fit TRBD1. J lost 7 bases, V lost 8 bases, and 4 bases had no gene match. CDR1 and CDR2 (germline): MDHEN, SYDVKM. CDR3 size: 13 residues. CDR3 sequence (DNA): TGTGCCAGCCAGGGGGCGTTAAATTCACCCCTCCACTTT. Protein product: CASQGALNSPLHF.

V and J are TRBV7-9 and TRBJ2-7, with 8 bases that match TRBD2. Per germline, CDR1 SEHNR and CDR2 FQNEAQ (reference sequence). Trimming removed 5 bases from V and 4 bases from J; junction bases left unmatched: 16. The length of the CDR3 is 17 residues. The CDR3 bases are TGTGCCAGCAGCGTAACCCCCGGGACTAGGGGAAGGTACGAGCAGTACTTC. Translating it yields CASSVTPGTRGRYEQYF.

CDR3 sequence reads: CASSPIQGPTGTEAFF. For the CDR3, the DNA is TGTGCCAGCAGCCCGATACAGGGCCCTACAGGAACTGAAGCTTTCTTT. This chain connects TRBV28 to TRBJ1-1, with D maybe TRBD1 (6 bases). The CDR3 has 16 residues. Deletions cut 6 bases from V and 5 bases from J, with 22 bases between. Per germline, CDR1 MDHEN and CDR2 SYDVKM.

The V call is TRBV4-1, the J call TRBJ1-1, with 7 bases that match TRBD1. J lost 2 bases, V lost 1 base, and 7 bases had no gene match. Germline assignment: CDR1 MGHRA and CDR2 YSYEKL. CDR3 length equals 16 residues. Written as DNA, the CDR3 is TGCGCCAGCAGCCAAGCAACAGGGGTGTTAAACACTGAAGCTTTCTTT. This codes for CASSQATGVLNTEAFF.

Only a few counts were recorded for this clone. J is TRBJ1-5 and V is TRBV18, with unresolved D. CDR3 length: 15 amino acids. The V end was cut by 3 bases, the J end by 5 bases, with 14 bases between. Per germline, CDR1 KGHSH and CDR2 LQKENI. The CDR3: CASSPLPNGDQPQHF. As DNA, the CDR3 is TGTGCCAGCTCACCCCTCCCTAACGGGGATCAGCCCCAGCATTTT. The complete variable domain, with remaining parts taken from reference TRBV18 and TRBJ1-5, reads NAGVMQNPRHLVRRRGQEARLRCSPMKGHSHVYWYRQLPEEGLKFMVYLQKENIIDESGMPKERFSAEFPKEGPSILRIQQVVRGDSAAYFCASSPLPNGDQPQHFGDGTRLSIL.

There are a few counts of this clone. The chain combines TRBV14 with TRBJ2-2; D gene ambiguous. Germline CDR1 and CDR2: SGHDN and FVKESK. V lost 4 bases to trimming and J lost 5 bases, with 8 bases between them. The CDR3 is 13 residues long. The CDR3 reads CASSPSVTGELFF. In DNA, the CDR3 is TGTGCCAGCAGCCCGTCAGTTACCGGGGAGCTGTTTTTT.

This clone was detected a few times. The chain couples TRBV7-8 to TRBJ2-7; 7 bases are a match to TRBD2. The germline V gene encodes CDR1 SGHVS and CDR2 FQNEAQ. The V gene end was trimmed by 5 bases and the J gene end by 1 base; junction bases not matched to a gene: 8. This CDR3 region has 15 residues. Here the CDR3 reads CASSPQRGVSYEQYF. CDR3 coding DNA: TGTGCCAGCAGCCCGCAGCGGGGTGTATCCTACGAGCAGTACTTC.

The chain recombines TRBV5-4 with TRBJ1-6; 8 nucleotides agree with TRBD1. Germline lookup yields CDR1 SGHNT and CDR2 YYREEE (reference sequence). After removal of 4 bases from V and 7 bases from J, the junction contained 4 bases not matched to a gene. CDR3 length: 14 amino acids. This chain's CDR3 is CASSRTGTNSPLHF. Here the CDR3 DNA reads TGTGCCAGCAGCCGGACAGGGACAAATTCACCCCTCCACTTT. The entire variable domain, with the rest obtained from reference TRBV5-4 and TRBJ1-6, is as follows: ETGVTQSPTHLIKTRGQQVTLRCSSQSGHNTVSWYQQALGQGPQFIFQYYREEENGRGNFPPRFSGLQFPNYSSELNVNALELDDSALYLCASSRTGTNSPLHFGNGTRLTVT.

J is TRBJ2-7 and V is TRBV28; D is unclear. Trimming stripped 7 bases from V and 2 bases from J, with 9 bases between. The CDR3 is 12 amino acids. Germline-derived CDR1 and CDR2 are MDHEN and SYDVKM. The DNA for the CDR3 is TGTGCCAGCAACCGACAAACCTACGAGCAGTACTTC. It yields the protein CASNRQTYEQYF. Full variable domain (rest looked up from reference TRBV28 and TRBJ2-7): DVKVTQSSRYLVKRTGEKVFLECVQDMDHENMFWYRQDPGLGLRLIYFSYDVKMKEKGDIPEGYSVSREKKERFSLILESASTNQTSMYLCASNRQTYEQYFGPGTRLTVT.

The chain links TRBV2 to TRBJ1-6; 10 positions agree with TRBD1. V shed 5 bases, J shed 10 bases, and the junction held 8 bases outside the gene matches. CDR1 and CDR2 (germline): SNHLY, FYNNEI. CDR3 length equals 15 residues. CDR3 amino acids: CASSRDRGVGSPLHF. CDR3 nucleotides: TGTGCCAGCAGTAGGGACAGGGGTGTAGGGTCACCCCTCCACTTT.

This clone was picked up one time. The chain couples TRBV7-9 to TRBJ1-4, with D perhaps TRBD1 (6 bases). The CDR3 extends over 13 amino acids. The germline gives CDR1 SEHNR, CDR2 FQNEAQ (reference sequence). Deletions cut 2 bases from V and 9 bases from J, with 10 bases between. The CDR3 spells CASSLWGGQKLFF. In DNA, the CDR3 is TGTGCCAGCAGCTTATGGGGGGGGCAAAAACTGTTTTTT.

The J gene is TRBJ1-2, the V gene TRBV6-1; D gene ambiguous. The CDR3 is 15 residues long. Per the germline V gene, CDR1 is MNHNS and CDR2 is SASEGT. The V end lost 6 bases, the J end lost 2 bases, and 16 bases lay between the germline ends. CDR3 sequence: CASRQTEHLNYGYTF. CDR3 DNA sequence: TGTGCCAGCAGACAGACGGAACACCTGAACTATGGCTACACCTTC.